What follows describes a single TCR beta chain. Its antigen is unknown. It has no much larger one-base neighbor in the sample; base qualities were not kept. The goal of deep resolution MiSeq sequencing was a depth between 1 in 1 million and 1 in 200,000 T cells, and coverage averaged 10x per clonotype. TCR beta libraries were generated with the immunoSEQ hsTCRB Kit. The source study handled its data this way. ImmunoSEQ Data Assistant and ImmunoSEQ Analyzer were used for data analysis, and V, D and J genes were assigned according to IMGT definitions. Clonality, which ranges from 0 to 1, was calculated as one minus the normalized Shannon entropy of productive rearrangement frequencies. Only overrepresented clonotypes making up at least 0.05% of each patient's repertoire were included in the public clonotype analysis. Some twelve repertoires from age-matched healthy donors, obtained from immuneACCESS, served as clonality controls. TCRdb re-hosts the immuneACCESS table, in-frame sequences only. Its copies lack some clones; in the studies checked, an unresolved V gene accounts for under half of them, and the cause for the rest is not known. V and J calls and clone size are as listed in that table; D and trimming were resolved from the DNA. The table for this sample lists roughly 70,000 clones; about nine tenths of them were counted only once. Jointly, the top ten make up around 3.1% of the sample.

This sample's time point label indicates: approximately eleven months on ibrutinib. Approximately 2 micrograms of genomic DNA were extracted from cryopreserved PBMCs for TCR beta library preparation. Longitudinal blood samples from CLL patients receiving ibrutinib monotherapy were subjected to high-throughput TCR beta sequencing. Patients were enrolled in a phase 2 open-label single-center ibrutinib monotherapy trial. CDR1 and CDR2, per the germline V gene (reference sequence), are MNHNY and SVGAGI. Taken from cysteine to phenylalanine, the CDR3 has 11 residues. The retained sequence is limited to the CDR3, 33 bases, with the frame set at the first base. The data are from a study of cytotoxic CD8 clonotypes in ibrutinib-treated CLL (dated by TCRdb to about 2021). In terms of the full investigation: The cohort was composed of more than ten relapsed/refractory and around 15 treatment-naive patients; IGHV unmutated status was identified in some 17 patients. Every remission and progressive disease sample was obtained while ibrutinib was still being received by the patients. Partial responses were observed in about 25 patients and complete responses in 2; after a median follow-up of around 68 months, remission was maintained in approximately 14 patients and progression was observed in about twelve. Response samples were obtained after a median of around 11 months of treatment, with a range of roughly 6 to 36 months. Cryopreserved peripheral blood mononuclear cells were collected before treatment, at response, and at either disease progression or sustained remission. On average, each sample had approximately 260,000 productive templates and more than 75,000 productive rearrangements. Longitudinal samples were obtainable from 26 of the 86 participants in the trial. Overall study results and their limits: At baseline, clonality was higher than in age-matched healthy donors and showed a strong correlation with circulating CD8+ T-cell counts. Public clonotypes were rare and either contracted or stayed stable during treatment, and the rise in clonality at ibrutinib response reflected the expansion of private clonotypes. Sampling times were not matched between sustained-remission and progressing patients, and lymph node repertoires were not studied. At ibrutinib response clonality went up, during sustained remission it held steady, and at progression it dropped back toward baseline.

The sample consisted of PBMCs, taken after 12 months of ibrutinib treatment. Here the chain combines TRBV6-6 and TRBJ1-2; a confident D gene designation cannot be given. This receptor was identified in a human donor with chronic lymphocytic leukemia. The sequenced DNA is TGTGCTTCGGGTGACCTCTATGGCTACACCTTC. It translates to CASGDLYGYTF.